A selection of T cell receptor beta chains follows, all from one sample in a study of identical twins. TCRdb ran MiXCR on the 5' RACE reads and lists one entry per CDR3 protein. The table includes roughly 480,000 distinct CDR3 sequences, around 24% detected once. The sample was also reused in another study, on T cells expressing NK-cell markers.

The sequenced sample was CD4+ T cells sorted from blood. These receptors were taken from a woman aged 18-35 years in good health. Each CDR3 is given with its conserved first and last residue. The order of the fields is D gene, V gene, J gene, clone size, CDR3 protein, CDR3 DNA. The D gene is left open where the match is weak. Clone size is not always given. Where it is, it says once, few, many or a class for expanded clones.

TRBD2	TRBV6-6	TRBJ2-7	-	CASSTSGGGEQYF	TGTGCCAGTTCGACTAGCGGGGGGGGCGAGCAGTACTTC
-	TRBV25-1	TRBJ2-7	-	CASSALGGGLYEQYF	TGTGCCAGCAGTGCCCTCGGGGGTGGCCTTTACGAGCAGTACTTC
-	TRBV25-1	TRBJ2-2	-	CASSTDWNTGELFF	TGTGCCAGCAGTACTGACTGGAACACCGGGGAGCTGTTTTTT
TRBD1	TRBV4-3	TRBJ2-7	-	CASSVKGASSYEQYF	TGCGCCAGCAGCGTCAAGGGGGCGAGCTCCTACGAGCAGTACTTC
TRBD2	TRBV10-3	TRBJ2-1	-	CAISGREEDEQFF	TGTGCCATCAGTGGCCGGGAGGAGGATGAGCAGTTCTTC
-	TRBV21-1	TRBJ2-3	few	CASSKAWLTDTQYF	TGTGCCAGCAGCAAAGCTTGGCTCACAGATACGCAGTATTTT
-	TRBV20-1	TRBJ2-7	few	CSARTAGSYEQYF	TGCAGTGCTCGGACTGCAGGCTCCTACGAGCAGTACTTC
TRBD2	TRBV6-2/TRBV6-3	TRBJ2-1	-	CASGLAGDYNEQFF	TGTGCCAGCGGGCTAGCGGGAGACTACAATGAGCAGTTCTTC
-	TRBV20-1	TRBJ2-1	-	CSASAGYYNEQFF	TGCAGTGCTAGCGCGGGATACTACAATGAGCAGTTCTTC
-	TRBV20-1	TRBJ2-5	-	CSARDQQRETQYF	TGCAGTGCTAGAGATCAACAGAGAGAGACCCAGTACTTC
TRBD2	TRBV4-1	TRBJ2-5	few	CASSASGRRETQYF	TGCGCCAGCAGCGCTAGCGGGAGGAGAGAGACCCAGTACTTC
TRBD2	TRBV20-1	TRBJ2-3	few	CSAELITSGGTTHDTQYF	TGCAGTGCTGAACTAATTACTAGCGGGGGGACCACACATGATACGCAGTATTTT
-	TRBV12-3/TRBV12-4	TRBJ1-5	few	CASRSGFSNQPQHF	TGTGCCAGCAGAAGCGGATTTAGCAATCAGCCCCAGCATTTT
TRBD1	TRBV7-9	TRBJ1-1	-	CASSLMTGDTEAFF	TGTGCCAGCAGCTTAATGACAGGGGACACTGAAGCTTTCTTT
-	TRBV14	TRBJ2-7	few	CASSQDSRGYEQYF	TGTGCCAGCAGCCAAGATTCACGGGGCTACGAGCAGTACTTC
TRBD1	TRBV7-2	TRBJ1-5	-	CASSPGTGGSNQPQHF	TGTGCCAGCAGCCCCGGGACAGGAGGTAGCAATCAGCCCCAGCATTTT
-	TRBV3-1	TRBJ2-6	-	CASSQLSGANVLTF	TGTGCCAGCAGCCAACTCTCTGGGGCCAACGTCCTGACTTTC
TRBD2	TRBV6-1	TRBJ2-6	-	CASSPGGGKSGANVLTF	TGTGCCAGCAGTCCGGGGGGGGGTAAATCTGGGGCCAACGTCCTGACTTTC
-	TRBV20-1	TRBJ2-1	-	CSAREPSVRQQFF	TGCAGTGCTAGAGAGCCTAGCGTAAGACAGCAGTTCTTC
-	TRBV5-1	TRBJ1-1	few	CASSFGGLHWEAFF	TGCGCCAGCAGCTTCGGGGGACTCCATTGGGAAGCTTTCTTT
TRBD2	TRBV6-5	TRBJ2-7	-	CASSFSSGVYEQYF	TGTGCCAGCAGTTTCTCTAGCGGGGTCTACGAGCAGTACTTC
TRBD2	TRBV29-1	TRBJ2-3	few	CSVAVAGDTQYF	TGCAGCGTTGCGGTAGCGGGAGATACGCAGTATTTT